These 22 T cell receptor beta chains originate from one sample sequenced in a study of lymphopenia after photon versus proton radiotherapy. The table came from immunoSEQ multiplex PCR; TCRdb's copy has only in-frame clones and leaves some out. The sample records 65,000 to 75,000 clones, more than 75% being singletons. The specimen comprised peripheral blood, sampled from a patient treated with proton-based radiotherapy. The source is an elderly man with esophageal cancer.

This clone has just one count. The chain combines TRBV15 with TRBJ1-5; 7 bases line up with TRBD1. Germline V CDR1 and CDR2: LNHNV, YYDKDF (reference sequence). The CDR3 extends over 14 amino acids. V lost 4 bases, J lost 6 bases, and 6 bases stayed unmatched. The DNA for the CDR3 is TGTGCCACCAGCACCCGACAGGGATTTCAGCCCCAGCATTTT. Translating gives CATSTRQGFQPQHF.

The V gene is TRBV6-6, the J gene TRBJ1-2; 8 bases are a match to TRBD1. The germline V gene has CDR1 MNHNY and CDR2 SVGAGI (reference sequence). The CDR3 loop spans 15 amino acids. V dropped 6 bases and J dropped 4; count of bases not matched to a gene: 10. For the CDR3, the DNA is TGTGCCAGCAGGTCCCTGACAGGGGCAGGCTATGGCTACACCTTC. This translates into CASRSLTGAGYGYTF.

V gene TRBV5-1 combines with J gene TRBJ2-2; D gene ambiguous. Trimming pared 2 bases from V and 1 base from J, leaving 9 bases between. This CDR3 comprises 15 residues. Germline CDR1 reads SGHRS; CDR2 reads YFSETQ. In DNA, the CDR3 is TGCGCCAGCAGCTTCGCCCTTCGGAACACCGGGGAGCTGTTTTTT. Its protein product is CASSFALRNTGELFF.

A note on this clone: Relative to the germline gene, one junction end is altered; a read error may explain this. This sequence joins TRBV7-7 and TRBJ1-1; no reliable D call. This CDR3 contains 12 residues. CDR1 is SSHAT and CDR2 is FNYEAQ in the germline V gene (reference sequence). The CDR3 DNA sequence: TGTGCTAGCAGCTATCCCCTCACTGAAGCTTTCTTT. It is translated as CASSYPLTEAFF.

The sample holds one count of this clone. The rearrangement joins TRBV7-9 to TRBJ2-1; 8 bases are shared with TRBD2. J was trimmed by 0 bases and V by 5 bases; bases with no gene match: 12. This CDR3 region has 18 residues. The V gene's germline CDR1 is SEHNR and CDR2 FQNEAQ (reference sequence). CDR3 protein: CASSPILGGRSSYNEQFF. DNA of the CDR3: TGTGCCAGCAGCCCCATCTTGGGCGGGAGGAGCTCCTACAATGAGCAGTTCTTC.

This sequence joins TRBV5-6 and TRBJ2-2; D is possibly TRBD1 or TRBD2 (5 bases each). This CDR3 has 15 amino acids. The germline CDR1 and CDR2 sequences are SGHDT and YYEEEE. Deletions cut 2 bases from V and 9 bases from J, with 17 bases between. This CDR3 reads CASSLPGRATRELFF. As DNA, the CDR3 is TGTGCCAGCAGCTTACCGGGACGCGCTACCAGGGAGCTGTTTTTT.

The chain combines TRBV30 with TRBJ1-1; 9 positions match TRBD1. This CDR3 region has 15 residues. Germline CDR1 and CDR2: GTSNPN and SVGIG (reference sequence). V dropped 0 bases and J dropped 6; count of bases not matched to a gene: 8. CDR3 DNA sequence: TGTGCCTGGAGTGTACTACCGACAGGGGGATCTGAAGCTTTCTTT. This sequence encodes CAWSVLPTGGSEAFF.

The chain is built from TRBV7-9 and TRBJ1-2; maybe TRBD1 (5 bases). CDR3 size: 13 residues. Looked up from germline, CDR1 is SEHNR and CDR2 is FQNEAQ (reference sequence). Trimming took 2 bases from V and 6 from J, leaving 10 bases between them. CDR3 in DNA: TGTGCCAGCAGCTTAAGGCGGGACGATGGCTACACCTTC. It translates to CASSLRRDDGYTF.

This clone was seen only once. The chain uses TRBV7-3 and TRBJ2-1; D ambiguous. Germline V gives CDR1 SGHTA, CDR2 FQGTGA. The CDR3 consists of 14 residues. V was clipped by 1 base and J by 4 bases, with 8 bases between them. The DNA of the CDR3 is TGTGCCAGCAGCTTAATTCCGTCGTACAATGAGCAGTTCTTC. It encodes CASSLIPSYNEQFF.

This sequence joins TRBV5-1 and TRBJ2-7, with 8 bases that match TRBD1. The CDR3 consists of 14 residues. V was clipped by 4 bases and J by 5 bases; unmatched bases: 8. The germline V gene encodes CDR1 SGHRS and CDR2 YFSETQ. The CDR3 sequence is CASSLTGGGDEQYF. Here the CDR3 DNA reads TGCGCCAGCAGCCTTACAGGGGGTGGCGACGAGCAGTACTTC.

Here the CDR3 reads CASSVVDTGYNEQFF. DNA for the CDR3: TGTGCCAGCAGCGTAGTTGACACAGGTTACAATGAGCAGTTCTTC. This chain uses TRBV9 with TRBJ2-1; weak D call: TRBD1 (5 bases). The germline V gene encodes CDR1 SGDLS and CDR2 YYNGEE. V shed 0 bases and J shed 4 bases, with 11 bases lying between them. CDR3 length: 15 residues.

This chain connects TRBV19 to TRBJ2-7; D gene uncertain. Trimming took 3 bases from V and 0 from J, leaving 12 bases between them. CDR1 and CDR2 from the germline V gene are LNHDA and SQIVND (reference sequence). The CDR3 contains 15 residues. The CDR3 sequence is CASSIRHLLSYEQYF. The CDR3 DNA follows: TGTGCCAGTAGTATTCGACACCTTCTCTCCTACGAGCAGTACTTC.

This clone is a singleton in its sample. The rearrangement joins TRBV10-3 to TRBJ1-2, with 9 bases aligning to TRBD1. CDR1 ENHRY and CDR2 SYGVKD come from the germline V gene. This CDR3 is built from 16 residues. V shed 2 bases, J shed 4 bases, and the junction held 8 bases outside the gene matches. The chain's CDR3 is CAISENKGQGTYGYTF. CDR3 DNA sequence: TGTGCCATCAGTGAGAATAAGGGACAGGGAACCTATGGCTACACCTTC.

CDR3 in DNA: TGTGCCAGCAGCTTGTTTTTCTCACAGGGAAGGGACTATGGCTACACCTTC. Translating it yields CASSLFFSQGRDYGYTF. This chain connects TRBV5-6 to TRBJ1-2; a weak D match, TRBD1 (6 bases). With 1 base removed from V and 3 bases from J, the gap between germline ends came to 19 bases. This CDR3 has 17 amino acids. In germline, CDR1 is SGHDT, CDR2 YYEEEE.

The CDR3 is CASSPSGGAYTGELFF. The DNA for the CDR3 is TGTGCCAGCAGCCCTAGCGGGGGGGCTTACACCGGGGAGCTGTTTTTT. The chain is built from TRBV7-2 and TRBJ1-3; 12 nucleotides align to TRBD2. The J call may be mistaken, given a closer DNA end match to TRBJ2-2. Germline V gene sequence: CDR1 SGHTA, CDR2 FQGNSA. The CDR3 length is 16 residues.

The rearrangement uses TRBV2 and TRBJ2-2; D ambiguous. Germline V gene data show CDR1 as SNHLY and CDR2 as FYNNEI. CDR3 size: 13 residues. V was clipped by 6 bases and J by 5 bases, with 10 bases between them. In DNA, the CDR3 is TGTGCCAGCAGGGACCTACTAACCGGGGAGCTGTTTTTT. Translating gives CASRDLLTGELFF.

This clone has a handful of counts. V and J are TRBV7-2 and TRBJ2-5; D uncertain. CDR1 is SGHTA and CDR2 is FQGNSA in the germline V gene. This CDR3 comprises 13 residues. Trimming removed 10 bases at V and 2 bases at J, with 14 bases between. The CDR3 DNA reads TGTGCCACCAAGACGAGGAATCAAGAGACCCAGTACTTC. This gives the protein CATKTRNQETQYF.

This sequence joins TRBV5-1 and TRBJ1-2, with D perhaps TRBD1 (5 bases). From germline, CDR1 is SGHRS and CDR2 YFSETQ. V was shortened by 0 bases and J by 8 bases, with 26 bases between the two germline ends. This CDR3 is built from 18 residues. Written as DNA, the CDR3 is TGCGCCAGCAGCTTGGCCGGGGGGACCTTGGTTAGCAGTAAAGGCTACACCTTC. It encodes CASSLAGGTLVSSKGYTF.

The rearrangement joins TRBV9 to TRBJ1-3, with 9 bases lining up with TRBD1. The CDR3 consists of 17 residues. The junction had 5 bases not matched to a gene; V was cut back by 1 base and J by 0 bases. Germline V CDR1 and CDR2: SGDLS, YYNGEE. CDR3 sequence (DNA): TGTGCCAGCAGCGTACACGGGACAGGGAACTCTGGAAACACCATATATTTT. Encoded protein: CASSVHGTGNSGNTIYF.

This clone was observed a single time. The genes are TRBV20-1 and TRBJ2-7; no clear D gene. Per the germline V gene, CDR1 is DFQATT and CDR2 is SNEGSKA (reference sequence). Trimming removed 6 bases from V and 0 bases from J, with 6 bases in between. The CDR3 runs to 11 residues. Written as DNA, the CDR3 is TGCAGTGCCAGCGACTCCTACGAGCAGTACTTC. This codes for CSASDSYEQYF.

The rearrangement links TRBV14 to TRBJ2-2; D gene ambiguous. Germline V lookup: CDR1 SGHDN, CDR2 FVKESK. Trimming pared 1 base from V and 1 base from J, leaving 13 bases between. This CDR3 contains 17 residues. In DNA, the CDR3 is TGTGCCAGCAGCCAAGTATCTTGGACGTGGAACACCGGGGAGCTGTTTTTT. Encoded protein: CASSQVSWTWNTGELFF.

This clone turned up a few times. The rearrangement links TRBV7-8 to TRBJ2-3; 9 bases line up with TRBD2. V was clipped by 1 base and J by 2 bases; unmatched bases: 19. This CDR3 region has 21 residues. Germline V gene data show CDR1 as SGHVS and CDR2 as FQNEAQ. Here the CDR3 DNA reads TGTGCCAGCAGCTTAGAAGTCGTAGCGGGAGTACCCCTTCCATACACAGATACGCAGTATTTT. This codes for CASSLEVVAGVPLPYTDTQYF.